This entry lists 12 T cell receptor beta chains sequenced from one sample in a study of shared T cell receptors in the human thymus. Some clones are missing from TCRdb's copy, which holds only in-frame ones; the method was immunoSEQ multiplex PCR. This sample yields 720,000 or so clones, of which approximately 85% are seen a single time; approximately 0.01% belongs to the top ten. The data were also submitted as part of a second study, on human thymus T cells.

The sample taken for sequencing was thymocytes. The receptors were gathered from a girl under three years old with a congenital heart defect.

The genes are TRBV10-3 and TRBJ1-2, with 7 bases lining up with TRBD1. This CDR3 contains 12 residues. The V and J ends lost 10 bases and 5 bases, in that order; junction bases with no gene match: 7. CDR1 is ENHRY, CDR2 SYGVKD, per germline. The CDR3 sequence: CASAQGSYGYTF. The CDR3 region has the DNA TGTGCCAGCGCACAGGGGTCGTATGGCTACACCTTC.

The CDR3 DNA follows: TGTGCCAGCTCCCCTAAATTGACAGTGAACTATGGCTACACCTTC. It yields the protein CASSPKLTVNYGYTF. The gene calls are TRBV18 and TRBJ1-2; tentatively, D is TRBD1 (5 bases). With 6 bases removed from V and 2 bases from J, the gap between germline ends came to 16 bases. Germline CDR1 is KGHSH and CDR2 is LQKENI. This CDR3 is built from 15 residues.

This chain joins TRBV18 and TRBJ1-1; no reliable D call. This CDR3 comprises 15 residues. CDR1 and CDR2 (germline): KGHSH, LQKENI. Trimming pared 1 base from V and 1 base from J, leaving 10 bases between. CDR3 DNA: TGTGCCAGCTCACCACTTAAACTAAGGAACACTGAAGCTTTCTTT. As protein: CASSPLKLRNTEAFF.

The count of this clone is one. The V call is TRBV11-2, the J call TRBJ1-4, with 7 bases aligning to TRBD1. The CDR3 runs to 14 residues. The trim removed 5 bases at V and 7 bases at J, leaving 7 bases unmatched. From germline, CDR1 is SGHAT and CDR2 FQNNGV. The CDR3 nucleotides read TGTGCCAGCAGCGCCCAGGGGGTATTTGAAAAACTGTTTTTT. It is translated as CASSAQGVFEKLFF.

The chain uses TRBV6-1 and TRBJ1-1; D uncertain. This CDR3 is 12 amino acids long. The germline gives CDR1 MNHNS, CDR2 SASEGT. The CDR3 bases are TGTGCTTTGGCAGCCCGGGGATCGGAAGCTTTCTTT. It translates to CALAARGSEAFF.

V is TRBV28 and J is TRBJ2-5, with TRBD2 identical over 7 bases. The CDR3 sequence is 16 residues long. The trim removed 10 bases at V and 2 bases at J, leaving 16 bases unmatched. CDR1 and CDR2 (germline): MDHEN, SYDVKM. CDR3 sequence (DNA): TGTGCCACCCACGGGCTAGCGGCTGCCCATCAAGAGACCCAGTACTTC. The encoded protein is CATHGLAAAHQETQYF.

This chain connects TRBV4-1 to TRBJ2-6; tentatively, D is TRBD1 (6 bases). The CDR3 consists of 20 residues. CDR1 is MGHRA, CDR2 YSYEKL, per germline. With 1 base removed from V and 0 bases from J, the gap between germline ends came to 19 bases. The CDR3 region has the DNA TGCGCCAGCAGCCAAGGCGTGGACAGACGAATCCCCTCTGGGGCCAACGTCCTGACTTTC. Protein product: CASSQGVDRRIPSGANVLTF.

The CDR3 sequence is CASSLGRGLRNEQFF. The CDR3, as DNA: TGTGCCAGCAGCTTAGGCAGGGGGCTGAGGAATGAGCAGTTCTTC. J is TRBJ2-1 and V is TRBV7-9; the match to TRBD1 covers 8 bases. The CDR3 is 15 residues long. V shed 1 base and J 7 bases; nucleotides not matched to a gene: 6. Germline V gene data show CDR1 as SEHNR and CDR2 as FQNEAQ (reference sequence).

This chain connects TRBV5-1 to TRBJ2-5; D possibly corresponds to TRBD1 (6 bases). This CDR3 spans 16 amino acids. Germline CDR1 and CDR2: SGHRS and YFSETQ. Trimming removed 4 bases at V and 1 base at J, with 17 bases between. Here the CDR3 reads CASSPKSGASQETQYF. The CDR3 DNA reads TGCGCCAGCAGCCCGAAGTCAGGGGCGAGCCAAGAGACCCAGTACTTC. The whole variable domain, remainder taken from reference TRBV5-1 and TRBJ2-5, is KAGVTQTPRYLIKTRGQQVTLSCSPISGHRSVSWYQQTPGQGLQFLFEYFSETQRNKGNFPGRFSGRQFSNSRSEMNVSTLELGDSALYLCASSPKSGASQETQYFGPGTRLLVL.

This clone was found a few times. The J gene is TRBJ2-1, the V gene TRBV29-1; 7 nucleotides match TRBD2. From germline, CDR1 is SQVTM and CDR2 ANQGSEA. The CDR3 loop spans 15 amino acids. The V segment lost 7 bases and the J segment 5 bases; nucleotides outside the gene matches: 14. The DNA of the CDR3 is TGCAGCGCCCTACTGACTAGCCACCTCAACAATGAGCAGTTCTTC. As protein: CSALLTSHLNNEQFF.

The genes are TRBV4-1 and TRBJ1-2; D is undetermined. The CDR3 contains 18 residues. Trimming left V 0 bases short and J 2 bases short, with 19 bases between. CDR1 is MGHRA, CDR2 YSYEKL, per germline. The CDR3, as DNA: TGCGCCAGCAGCCAAGACCCCCCCGGACTCATGCAAAACTATGGCTACACCTTC. As protein: CASSQDPPGLMQNYGYTF.

V is TRBV15 and J is TRBJ2-5; tentatively, D is TRBD1 (6 bases). V was clipped by 3 bases and J by 5 bases, with 16 bases between them. The CDR3 loop spans 15 amino acids. In germline, CDR1 is LNHNV, CDR2 YYDKDF (reference sequence). DNA of the CDR3: TGTGCCACCAGCAGGGGCTCAGGGGACGCGGAGACCCAGTACTTC. It codes for CATSRGSGDAETQYF.